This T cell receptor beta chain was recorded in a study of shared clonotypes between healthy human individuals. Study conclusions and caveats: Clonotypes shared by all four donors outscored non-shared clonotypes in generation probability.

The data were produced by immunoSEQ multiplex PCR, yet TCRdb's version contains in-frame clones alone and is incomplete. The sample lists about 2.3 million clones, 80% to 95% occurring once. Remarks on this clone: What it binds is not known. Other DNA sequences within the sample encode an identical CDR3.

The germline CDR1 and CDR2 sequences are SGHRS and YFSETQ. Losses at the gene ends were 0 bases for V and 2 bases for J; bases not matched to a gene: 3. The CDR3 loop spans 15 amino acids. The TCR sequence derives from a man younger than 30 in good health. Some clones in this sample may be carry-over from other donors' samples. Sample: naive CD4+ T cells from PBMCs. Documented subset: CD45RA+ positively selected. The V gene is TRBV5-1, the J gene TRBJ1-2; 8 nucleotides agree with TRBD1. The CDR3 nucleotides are TGCGCCAGCAGCTTGGTTACAGGGGGAAACTATGGCTACACCTTC. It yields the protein CASSLVTGGNYGYTF.